These 10 T cell receptor beta chains were sequenced from one sample in a study of T cell responses to AZD1222 COVID-19 vaccine. Assay used: immunoSEQ multiplex PCR; TCRdb lists only in-frame clones, some missing. The profile shows 95,000 to 150,000 clones, roughly 88% of them singletons. The material was peripheral blood, obtained on day 0 of AZD1222 vaccination. The source of these receptors is an adult in good health.

The rearrangement joins TRBV24-1 to TRBJ2-7; 8 positions match TRBD2. CDR1 and CDR2 (germline): KGHDR, SFDVKD. The CDR3 has 12 amino acids. V lost 6 bases and J lost 6; bases outside the gene matches: 3. In nucleotides, the CDR3 is TGTGCCACCAGTTACGCGGGAGGCGAGCAGTACTTC. This gives the protein CATSYAGGEQYF.

The rearrangement joins TRBV20-1 to TRBJ1-1, with D possibly being TRBD1 (5 bases). V gave up 3 bases and J gave up 0 bases, with 14 bases separating them. Germline values: CDR1 DFQATT, CDR2 SNEGSKA (reference sequence). There are 15 residues in the CDR3. The CDR3: CSASLPPGMNTEAFF. CDR3 in DNA: TGCAGTGCTAGTCTACCCCCAGGGATGAACACTGAAGCTTTCTTT.

The V call is TRBV12-3 or TRBV12-4, the J call TRBJ1-2, with D perhaps matching TRBD1 (5 bases). This CDR3 spans 12 amino acids. Between the trimmed V and J ends, which lost 0 bases and 8 bases, there was a span of 7 bases. The CDR3 is CASSLAGAGYTF. DNA for the CDR3: TGTGCCAGCAGTTTAGCAGGGGCGGGCTACACCTTC.

This clone was counted a single time. The rearrangement links TRBV2 to TRBJ1-4; D call uncertain. The germline V gene has CDR1 SNHLY and CDR2 FYNNEI. The V end lost 5 bases, the J end lost 8 bases, and 15 bases lay between the germline ends. The CDR3 is 14 amino acids. The CDR3: CASSSRAFWEKLFF. CDR3 nucleotide sequence: TGTGCCAGCAGTTCCCGGGCATTTTGGGAAAAACTGTTTTTT.

DNA of the CDR3: TGCGCCAGCAGCCCCGCCCTAAGCGGGGGATTCGGTGAGCAGTTCTTC. The encoded protein is CASSPALSGGFGEQFF. The chain carries TRBV5-1 and TRBJ2-1, with TRBD2 matching over 8 bases. V trimming: 4 bases; J trimming: 9 bases; junction bases outside the gene matches: 15. CDR1 is SGHRS and CDR2 is YFSETQ in the germline V gene. The CDR3 is made up of 16 amino acids.

This chain joins TRBV7-9 and TRBJ1-2; no reliable D call. Germline CDR1 and CDR2: SEHNR and FQNEAQ (reference sequence). This CDR3 is 15 amino acids long. V was shortened by 5 bases and J by 4 bases, with 17 bases between the two germline ends. The CDR3: CASSPSASDAYGYTF. The CDR3 DNA follows: TGTGCCAGCAGCCCCTCAGCCTCTGACGCCTATGGCTACACCTTC.

The chain links TRBV3-1 (or the pseudogene TRBV3-2) to TRBJ1-6; TRBD1 matches at 9 bases. Trimming removed 3 bases from V and 10 bases from J; junction bases left unmatched: 4. There are 14 residues in the CDR3. CDR1 is LGHDT, CDR2 YNNKEL, per germline (reference sequence). The DNA of the CDR3 is TGTGCCAGCAGCCATTCGGACAGGGGATCACCCCTCCACTTT. It codes for CASSHSDRGSPLHF.

This clone was seen only a few times. The chain recombines TRBV28 with TRBJ1-1; D remains unclear. With 3 bases removed from V and 1 base from J, the gap between germline ends came to 9 bases. The CDR3 covers 14 residues. Germline V CDR1 and CDR2: MDHEN, SYDVKM. The CDR3 DNA reads TGTGCCAGCAGTTTCCCCCAGTGGAACACTGAAGCTTTCTTT. Its protein is CASSFPQWNTEAFF.

The rearrangement links TRBV3-1 (or the pseudogene TRBV3-2) to TRBJ1-1; tentatively, D is TRBD1 (5 bases). V lost 1 base, J lost 1 base, and 16 bases lay in between. The CDR3 has 17 amino acids. Germline V CDR1 and CDR2: LGHDT, YNNKEL (reference sequence). The DNA of the CDR3 is TGTGCCAGCAGCCAAGGGGTGTTCGGGGCGGAGAACACTGAAGCTTTCTTT. This codes for CASSQGVFGAENTEAFF.

This chain uses TRBV7-2 with TRBJ2-5, with D possibly TRBD1 on 6 matching bases. Germline-derived CDR1 and CDR2 are SGHTA and FQGNSA. Trimming cost V 5 bases and J 2 bases, with 12 bases left between them. This CDR3 is built from 14 residues. CDR3 in DNA: TGTGCCAGCAGCGAAGGACAGATACAAGAGACCCAGTACTTC. Translated: CASSEGQIQETQYF.